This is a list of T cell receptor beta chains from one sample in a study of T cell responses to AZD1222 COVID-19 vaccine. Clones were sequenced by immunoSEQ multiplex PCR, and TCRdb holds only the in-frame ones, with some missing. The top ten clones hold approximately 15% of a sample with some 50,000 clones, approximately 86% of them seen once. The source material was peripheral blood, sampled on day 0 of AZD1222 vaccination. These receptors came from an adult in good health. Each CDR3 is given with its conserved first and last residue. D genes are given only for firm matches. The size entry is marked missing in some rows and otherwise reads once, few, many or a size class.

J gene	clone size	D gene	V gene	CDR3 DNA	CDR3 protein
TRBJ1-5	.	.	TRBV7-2	TGTGCCAGCAGCTTAGTTCAGGGCGGTCGGCAGCCCCAGCATTTT	CASSLVQGGRQPQHF
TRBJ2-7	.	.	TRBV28	TGTGCCAGCAGTTTCCCACTAAGGGTCGGGTTAGAGGACGAGCAGTACTTC	CASSFPLRVGLEDEQYF
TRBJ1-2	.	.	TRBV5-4	TGTGCCAGCAGCTTAGACTTCTCCAACTATGGCTACACCTTC	CASSLDFSNYGYTF
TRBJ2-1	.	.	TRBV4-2	TGTGCCAGCAGCCAGAGGGGCAGTAGTAATGAGCAGTTCTTC	CASSQRGSSNEQFF
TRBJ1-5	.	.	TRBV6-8	TGTGCCAGCAGTTACTTTATCGGGGGGTTACGGTGGAGCAATCAGCCCCAGCATTTT	CASSYFIGGLRWSNQPQHF
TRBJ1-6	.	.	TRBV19	TGTGCCAGTAGTATCTTAGGATCACCCCTCCACTTT	CASSILGSPLHF
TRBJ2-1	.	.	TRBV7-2	TGTGCCAGCAGCTTCGGATTTGGGGGAGCGAATGACAATGAGCAGTTCTTC	CASSFGFGGANDNEQFF
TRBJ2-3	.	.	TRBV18	TGTGCCAGCTCACCCAGTGCCCAGGGGGATACGCAGTATTTT	CASSPSAQGDTQYF
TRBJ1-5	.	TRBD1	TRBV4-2	TGTGCCAGCAGCCTCAAACAACAGGCCGGGACAGGTGACAATCAGCCCCAGCATTTT	CASSLKQQAGTGDNQPQHF
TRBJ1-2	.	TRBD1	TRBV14	TGTGCCAGCAGCCAAGACAGGGGGCTCTCTCGGTACTATGGCTACACCTTC	CASSQDRGLSRYYGYTF
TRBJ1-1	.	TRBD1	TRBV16	TGTGCCAGCCGCCGTAACAGGGGGCAGAACACTGAAGCTTTCTTT	CASRRNRGQNTEAFF
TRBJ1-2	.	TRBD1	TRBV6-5	TGTGCCAGCAGTACCACAGGGGCGGGCTATGGCTACACCTTC	CASSTTGAGYGYTF
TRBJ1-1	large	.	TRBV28	TGTGCCAGCAGTCTCGGATCAAACACTGAAGCTTTCTTT	CASSLGSNTEAFF
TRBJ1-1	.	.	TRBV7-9	TGTGCCAGCAGCTTAGCCAGAGGGGCAGGGGAGAGCGGAACTGAAGCTTTCTTT	CASSLARGAGESGTEAFF
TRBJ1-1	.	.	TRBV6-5	TGTGCCAGCAGTTTGGGGTTACGTATGAACACTGAAGCTTTCTTT	CASSLGLRMNTEAFF
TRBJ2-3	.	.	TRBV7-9	TGTGCCAGCAGCGCAGACGATACGCAGTATTTT	CASSADDTQYF
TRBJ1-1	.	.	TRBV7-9	TGTGCCAGCAGCTTACAGGGCGGAGGGACTGAAGCTTTCTTT	CASSLQGGGTEAFF
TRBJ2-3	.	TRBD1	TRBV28	TGTGCCAGCAGTTTGGTTCGGACCAGGGGGAGCACAGATACGCAGTATTTT	CASSLVRTRGSTDTQYF